The rows below give T cell receptor beta chains drawn from one sample of a study of response to subunit inactivated influenza vaccine. TCRdb recomputed calls from the RT-PCR reads with MiXCR, one row per CDR3 protein. The profile shows approximately 730,000 distinct CDR3 sequences, roughly 13% of them singletons. Here the sequenced sample was PBMCs from blood, taken less than 15 days before vaccination. Source of these receptors: a man aged 50 or older who received an inactivated influenza vaccine. The CDR3 runs from the conserved cysteine through the conserved F or W. D genes are given only for firm matches. Size values are once, few and many counts, or a class for expanded clones, and some rows have none.

CDR3 protein: CASSVGLGNQPQHF; CDR3 DNA: TGTGCCAGCAGTGTTGGGCTCGGGAATCAGCCCCAGCATTTT; V gene: TRBV12-3/TRBV12-4; D gene: NA; J gene: TRBJ1-5; clone size: many
CDR3 protein: CASSLDAGRNTEAFF; CDR3 DNA: TGCGCCAGCAGCTTGGATGCAGGACGGAACACTGAAGCTTTCTTT; V gene: TRBV5-1; D gene: NA; J gene: TRBJ1-1; clone size: NA
CDR3 protein: CASSSLRQGPNTEAFF; CDR3 DNA: TGTGCCAGCAGCTCCCTCCGACAGGGGCCGAACACTGAAGCTTTCTTT; V gene: TRBV11-2; D gene: TRBD1; J gene: TRBJ1-1; clone size: few
CDR3 protein: CASSFPGPAGNTGELFF; CDR3 DNA: TGTGCCAGCAGTTTTCCTGGGCCAGCGGGGAACACCGGGGAGCTGTTTTTT; V gene: TRBV28; D gene: NA; J gene: TRBJ2-2; clone size: NA
CDR3 protein: CATSRDRTGTDTQYF; CDR3 DNA: TGTGCCACCAGCAGAGATCGGACGGGAACAGATACGCAGTATTTT; V gene: TRBV15; D gene: NA; J gene: TRBJ2-3; clone size: NA
CDR3 protein: CASTSGTSGTAYTDTQYF; CDR3 DNA: TGCGCCAGCACATCTGGGACTAGCGGGACTGCCTACACAGATACGCAGTATTTT; V gene: TRBV5-1; D gene: TRBD2; J gene: TRBJ2-3; clone size: once
CDR3 protein: CSAREPGGGGRRETQYF; CDR3 DNA: TGCAGTGCTAGAGAGCCTGGGGGTGGCGGGAGAAGGGAGACCCAGTACTTC; V gene: TRBV20-1; D gene: TRBD2; J gene: TRBJ2-5; clone size: many
CDR3 protein: CASSRDAGRVGTDTQYF; CDR3 DNA: TGTGCCAGCAGTCGGGACGCTGGAAGGGTTGGCACAGATACGCAGTATTTT; V gene: TRBV2; D gene: NA; J gene: TRBJ2-3; clone size: few
CDR3 protein: CASSSPVESYEQYF; CDR3 DNA: TGCGCCAGCAGTTCCCCGGTGGAGTCCTACGAGCAGTACTTC; V gene: TRBV10-2; D gene: NA; J gene: TRBJ2-7; clone size: NA
CDR3 protein: CSYRDSSYEQYF; CDR3 DNA: TGCAGTTACCGGGACAGCTCCTACGAGCAGTACTTC; V gene: TRBV20-1; D gene: TRBD1; J gene: TRBJ2-7; clone size: few
CDR3 protein: CASSLGGTSYNEQFF; CDR3 DNA: TGCGCCAGCAGCTTGGGCGGGACATCCTACAATGAGCAGTTCTTC; V gene: TRBV5-1; D gene: NA; J gene: TRBJ2-1; clone size: many
CDR3 protein: CASSYSFGIGAFF; CDR3 DNA: TGTGCCAGCAGTTACTCATTCGGCATCGGAGCTTTCTTT; V gene: TRBV6-5; D gene: NA; J gene: TRBJ1-1; clone size: few
CDR3 protein: CASSLEGTISTEAFF; CDR3 DNA: TGTGCCAGCAGCTTAGAGGGGACCATAAGCACTGAAGCTTTCTTT; V gene: TRBV7-9; D gene: NA; J gene: TRBJ1-1; clone size: NA
CDR3 protein: CASSLWINEQFF; CDR3 DNA: TGTGCCAGCAGTTTATGGATCAATGAGCAGTTCTTC; V gene: TRBV28; D gene: NA; J gene: TRBJ2-1; clone size: few
CDR3 protein: CASSSEMTGTYNEQFF; CDR3 DNA: TGTGCCAGCAGCTCAGAAATGACCGGGACATACAATGAGCAGTTCTTC; V gene: TRBV7-9; D gene: NA; J gene: TRBJ2-1; clone size: NA
CDR3 protein: CASSQDPDSETQYF; CDR3 DNA: TGCGCCAGCAGCCAAGATCCGGACAGCGAGACCCAGTACTTC; V gene: TRBV4-3; D gene: NA; J gene: TRBJ2-5; clone size: NA
CDR3 protein: CASSFKGAGTGELFF; CDR3 DNA: TGCGCCAGCAGCTTCAAGGGGGCGGGCACCGGGGAGCTGTTTTTT; V gene: TRBV5-1; D gene: TRBD1; J gene: TRBJ2-2; clone size: few
CDR3 protein: CATSRGGGLGGYTF; CDR3 DNA: TGTGCCACCAGCAGAGGAGGGGGGTTAGGCGGCTACACCTTC; V gene: TRBV15; D gene: NA; J gene: TRBJ1-2; clone size: few
CDR3 protein: CASSRTGASNYGYTF; CDR3 DNA: TGTGCCAGCAGCCGAACAGGGGCGTCTAACTATGGCTACACCTTC; V gene: TRBV7-9; D gene: TRBD1; J gene: TRBJ1-2; clone size: NA
CDR3 protein: CASSQVIGAAQPQHF; CDR3 DNA: TGCGCCAGCAGCCAAGTTATCGGGGCAGCTCAGCCCCAGCATTTT; V gene: TRBV4-3; D gene: NA; J gene: TRBJ1-5; clone size: NA
CDR3 protein: CSVVTNYNEQFF; CDR3 DNA: TGCAGCGTAGTGACTAACTACAATGAGCAGTTCTTC; V gene: TRBV29-1; D gene: NA; J gene: TRBJ2-1; clone size: few
CDR3 protein: CASSKDRGYNEQFF; CDR3 DNA: TGCGCCAGCAGCAAGGACAGGGGCTACAATGAGCAGTTCTTC; V gene: TRBV4-3; D gene: TRBD1; J gene: TRBJ2-1; clone size: NA
CDR3 protein: CASSFSRVNTEAFF; CDR3 DNA: TGTGCCAGCAGTTTTTCCCGGGTGAACACTGAAGCTTTCTTT; V gene: TRBV12-3/TRBV12-4; D gene: NA; J gene: TRBJ1-1; clone size: few
CDR3 protein: CASSHSAGGPRETQYF; CDR3 DNA: TGTGCCAGCAGCCACTCGGCGGGAGGGCCCCGGGAGACCCAGTACTTC; V gene: TRBV9; D gene: TRBD2; J gene: TRBJ2-5; clone size: many
CDR3 protein: CSAVDRGRNEQFF; CDR3 DNA: TGCAGCGCCGTGGACAGGGGGAGGAATGAGCAGTTCTTC; V gene: TRBV29-1; D gene: TRBD1; J gene: TRBJ2-1; clone size: few
CDR3 protein: CASSRQGATKNIQYF; CDR3 DNA: TGTGCCAGCAGCCGACAGGGGGCGACCAAAAACATTCAGTACTTC; V gene: TRBV7-9; D gene: TRBD1; J gene: TRBJ2-4; clone size: NA
CDR3 protein: CASSLDRLSYGYTF; CDR3 DNA: TGTGCCAGCAGCTTAGACCGCCTTTCATATGGCTACACCTTC; V gene: TRBV11-2; D gene: NA; J gene: TRBJ1-2; clone size: NA
CDR3 protein: CATKPGQGFGEQYF; CDR3 DNA: TGTGCCACCAAACCGGGACAGGGTTTTGGCGAGCAGTACTTC; V gene: TRBV24-1; D gene: TRBD1; J gene: TRBJ2-7; clone size: NA
CDR3 protein: CASSLAAGGGEKLFF; CDR3 DNA: TGTGCCAGCAGCTTAGCAGCAGGGGGGGGTGAAAAACTGTTTTTT; V gene: TRBV7-2; D gene: TRBD1; J gene: TRBJ1-4; clone size: NA
CDR3 protein: CSVVRQPPFYEQYF; CDR3 DNA: TGCAGCGTTGTAAGGCAGCCCCCCTTCTACGAGCAGTACTTC; V gene: TRBV29-1; D gene: NA; J gene: TRBJ2-7; clone size: NA
CDR3 protein: CSVRGGREQFF; CDR3 DNA: TGCAGCGTCCGGGGTGGAAGAGAGCAGTTCTTC; V gene: TRBV29-1; D gene: NA; J gene: TRBJ2-1; clone size: many
CDR3 protein: CSAFDGTLMGEQFF; CDR3 DNA: TGCAGTGCTTTCGACGGGACCCTAATGGGGGAGCAGTTCTTC; V gene: TRBV20-1; D gene: NA; J gene: TRBJ2-1; clone size: NA
CDR3 protein: CSASGGGLAGGPPDTQYF; CDR3 DNA: TGCAGTGCTAGCGGGGGCGGACTAGCGGGAGGCCCCCCAGATACGCAGTATTTT; V gene: TRBV20-1; D gene: TRBD2; J gene: TRBJ2-3; clone size: NA
CDR3 protein: CASSFSGRNAYEQYF; CDR3 DNA: TGTGCCAGCAGCTTCAGCGGGCGGAACGCCTACGAGCAGTACTTC; V gene: TRBV7-2; D gene: NA; J gene: TRBJ2-7; clone size: NA
CDR3 protein: CASSLAPTGSGTEAFF; CDR3 DNA: TGCGCCAGCAGCTTGGCCCCTACAGGGAGCGGCACTGAAGCTTTCTTT; V gene: TRBV5-1; D gene: NA; J gene: TRBJ1-1; clone size: few
CDR3 protein: CASSQGGGNSYNEQFF; CDR3 DNA: TGTGCCAGCAGCCAAGGAGGGGGAAACTCCTACAATGAGCAGTTCTTC; V gene: TRBV4-2; D gene: NA; J gene: TRBJ2-1; clone size: few
CDR3 protein: CASSPQGQGYTQYF; CDR3 DNA: TGTGCCAGCAGCCCCCAGGGACAGGGATATACGCAGTATTTT; V gene: TRBV11-2; D gene: TRBD1; J gene: TRBJ2-3; clone size: few
CDR3 protein: CSAPPSSNQPQHF; CDR3 DNA: TGCAGTGCTCCCCCCTCTAGCAATCAGCCCCAGCATTTT; V gene: TRBV20-1; D gene: NA; J gene: TRBJ1-5; clone size: many
CDR3 protein: CASSMGQRGYEQYF; CDR3 DNA: TGTGCCAGTAGTATGGGTCAGCGGGGATACGAGCAGTACTTC; V gene: TRBV19; D gene: TRBD2; J gene: TRBJ2-7; clone size: NA
CDR3 protein: CASSLAGLAGYEQYF; CDR3 DNA: TGTGCCAGCAGCTTAGCTGGACTAGCGGGATACGAGCAGTACTTC; V gene: TRBV7-2; D gene: TRBD2; J gene: TRBJ2-7; clone size: many
CDR3 protein: CASARQGNQPQHF; CDR3 DNA: TGCGCCAGCGCGCGCCAGGGCAATCAGCCCCAGCATTTT; V gene: TRBV10-1; D gene: NA; J gene: TRBJ1-5; clone size: once
CDR3 protein: CASSLGGNDNQPQHF; CDR3 DNA: TGCGCCAGCAGCTTAGGGGGGAATGACAATCAGCCCCAGCATTTT; V gene: TRBV5-1; D gene: NA; J gene: TRBJ1-5; clone size: few
CDR3 protein: CASSTRRGGRNYEQYF; CDR3 DNA: TGTGCCAGCAGTACCCGCCGGGGGGGGAGGAACTACGAGCAGTACTTC; V gene: TRBV6-2/TRBV6-3; D gene: TRBD2; J gene: TRBJ2-7; clone size: NA
CDR3 protein: CASSVRDRAYNEQFF; CDR3 DNA: TGTGCCAGCAGCGTCCGGGACCGAGCCTACAATGAGCAGTTCTTC; V gene: TRBV7-2; D gene: NA; J gene: TRBJ2-1; clone size: few
CDR3 protein: CASSQAGGPNEQFF; CDR3 DNA: TGTGCCAGCAGCCAAGCGGGGGGGCCTAATGAGCAGTTCTTC; V gene: TRBV14; D gene: TRBD2; J gene: TRBJ2-1; clone size: few
CDR3 protein: CASSPAAGEQFF; CDR3 DNA: TGTGCCAGCAGCCCCGCCGCGGGAGAGCAGTTCTTC; V gene: TRBV7-9; D gene: NA; J gene: TRBJ2-1; clone size: few
CDR3 protein: CASSYSNYVNTEAFF; CDR3 DNA: TGTGCCAGCAGTTACTCGAATTATGTGAACACTGAAGCTTTCTTT; V gene: TRBV6-5; D gene: NA; J gene: TRBJ1-1; clone size: NA
CDR3 protein: CSARYPGRRETQYF; CDR3 DNA: TGCAGTGCTAGATACCCCGGCCGCCGGGAGACCCAGTACTTC; V gene: TRBV20-1; D gene: NA; J gene: TRBJ2-5; clone size: NA
CDR3 protein: CASSVGQGLEQFF; CDR3 DNA: TGTGCCAGCAGCGTGGGTCAGGGGCTTGAGCAGTTCTTC; V gene: TRBV9; D gene: NA; J gene: TRBJ2-1; clone size: many
CDR3 protein: CASSQEMIPGRSWYEQFF; CDR3 DNA: TGCGCCAGCAGCCAAGAGATGATCCCCGGGAGGTCTTGGTATGAGCAGTTCTTC; V gene: TRBV4-3; D gene: TRBD2; J gene: TRBJ2-1; clone size: few
CDR3 protein: CASSQGHGGPGTDTQYF; CDR3 DNA: TGCGCCAGCAGCCAAGGTCACGGGGGGCCCGGAACAGATACGCAGTATTTT; V gene: TRBV4-3; D gene: NA; J gene: TRBJ2-3; clone size: NA
CDR3 protein: CASSPRTGWSEQYF; CDR3 DNA: TGTGCCAGCAGCCCCAGGACAGGGTGGAGCGAGCAGTACTTC; V gene: TRBV9; D gene: TRBD1; J gene: TRBJ2-7; clone size: few
CDR3 protein: CASSLYRRANTEAFF; CDR3 DNA: TGTGCCAGCAGCTTATACCGGCGGGCGAACACTGAAGCTTTCTTT; V gene: TRBV7-9; D gene: NA; J gene: TRBJ1-1; clone size: NA
CDR3 protein: CASSLDTGRSNQPQHF; CDR3 DNA: TGTGCCAGCAGCTTAGATACGGGTAGAAGCAATCAGCCCCAGCATTTT; V gene: TRBV11-2; D gene: NA; J gene: TRBJ1-5; clone size: few
CDR3 protein: CASSQEGGKGEKLFF; CDR3 DNA: TGCGCCAGCAGCCAAGAAGGAGGGAAGGGAGAAAAACTGTTTTTT; V gene: TRBV4-3; D gene: NA; J gene: TRBJ1-4; clone size: NA
CDR3 protein: CASRPWRREGSSYNEQFF; CDR3 DNA: TGTGCCAGCAGGCCCTGGCGGCGGGAGGGGAGCTCCTACAATGAGCAGTTCTTC; V gene: TRBV28; D gene: TRBD2; J gene: TRBJ2-1; clone size: NA
CDR3 protein: CSARMGRTNTEAFF; CDR3 DNA: TGCAGTGCTAGGATGGGACGGACGAACACTGAAGCTTTCTTT; V gene: TRBV20-1; D gene: NA; J gene: TRBJ1-1; clone size: NA
CDR3 protein: CASRREGYLRMNTEAFF; CDR3 DNA: TGTGCCAGCAGAAGAGAGGGATACCTTCGGATGAACACTGAAGCTTTCTTT; V gene: TRBV25-1; D gene: NA; J gene: TRBJ1-1; clone size: NA
CDR3 protein: CSARSGTGDYEQYF; CDR3 DNA: TGCAGTGCTAGAAGCGGGACAGGGGACTACGAGCAGTACTTC; V gene: TRBV20-1; D gene: TRBD1; J gene: TRBJ2-7; clone size: few
CDR3 protein: CACQFGATNTGELFF; CDR3 DNA: TGTGCCTGCCAGTTTGGGGCCACGAACACCGGGGAGCTGTTTTTT; V gene: TRBV30; D gene: NA; J gene: TRBJ2-2; clone size: many